The sequence of this T cell receptor (beta chain) was determined in a study of cytomegalovirus exposure and HLA in healthy donors. Findings and caveats of the study: Altogether, about 160 TCR beta chains were recorded as cytomegalovirus-associated. Most TCR sequences were rare, but some public TCRs occurred in many donors. Subsequent analysis of the 95 to 150 validation repertoires found a tendency for first-cohort TCR clusters to co-occur.

The data were produced by immunoSEQ multiplex PCR, yet TCRdb's version contains in-frame clones alone and is incomplete. The sample yields 150,000 to 200,000 clones, 81% seen once. This clone was seen only once. Its antigen is as yet unknown. This CDR3 region has 15 residues. V was shortened by 1 base and J by 7 bases, with 14 bases between the two germline ends. From germline, CDR1 is LNHDA and CDR2 SQIVND (reference sequence). The chain joins TRBV19 to TRBJ1-5; tentatively, D is TRBD1 (5 bases). Sequencing input: PBMCs. The source of this sequence is a woman under 40 in good health and CMV-seronegative. CDR3 DNA: TGTGCCAGTAGTATAGGAACAAGGGGTCCCCAGCCCCAGCATTTT. This gives the protein CASSIGTRGPQPQHF.